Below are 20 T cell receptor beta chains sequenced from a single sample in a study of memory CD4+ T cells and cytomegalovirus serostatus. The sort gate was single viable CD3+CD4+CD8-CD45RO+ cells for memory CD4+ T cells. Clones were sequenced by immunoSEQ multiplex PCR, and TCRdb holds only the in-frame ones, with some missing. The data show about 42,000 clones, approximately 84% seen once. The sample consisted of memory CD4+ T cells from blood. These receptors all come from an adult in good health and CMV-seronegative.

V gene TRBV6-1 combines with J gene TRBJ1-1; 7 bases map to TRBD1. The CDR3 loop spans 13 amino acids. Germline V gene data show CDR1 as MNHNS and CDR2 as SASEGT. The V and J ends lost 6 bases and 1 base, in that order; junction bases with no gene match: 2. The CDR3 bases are TGTGCCAGCAGGTACAGGGGGAACACTGAAGCTTTCTTT. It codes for CASRYRGNTEAFF.

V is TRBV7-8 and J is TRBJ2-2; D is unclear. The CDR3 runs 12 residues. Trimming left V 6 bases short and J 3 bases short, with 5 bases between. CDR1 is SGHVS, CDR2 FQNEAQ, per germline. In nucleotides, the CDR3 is TGTGCCAGCAGAACCTACACCGGGGAGCTGTTTTTT. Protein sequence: CASRTYTGELFF.

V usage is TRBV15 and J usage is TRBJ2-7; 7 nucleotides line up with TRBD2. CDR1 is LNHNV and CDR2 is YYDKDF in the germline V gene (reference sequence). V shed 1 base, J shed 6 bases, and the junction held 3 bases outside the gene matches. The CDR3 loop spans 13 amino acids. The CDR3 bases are TGTGCCACCAGCAGAGTGGGGGGGACCGAGCAGTACTTC. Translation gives CATSRVGGTEQYF.

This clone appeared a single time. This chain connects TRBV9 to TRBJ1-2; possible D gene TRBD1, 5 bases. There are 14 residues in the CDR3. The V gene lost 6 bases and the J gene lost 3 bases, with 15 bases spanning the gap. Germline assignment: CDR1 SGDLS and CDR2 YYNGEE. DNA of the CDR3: TGTGCCAGCAACCCCAGTGGGGGAGACTATGGCTACACCTTC. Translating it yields CASNPSGGDYGYTF.

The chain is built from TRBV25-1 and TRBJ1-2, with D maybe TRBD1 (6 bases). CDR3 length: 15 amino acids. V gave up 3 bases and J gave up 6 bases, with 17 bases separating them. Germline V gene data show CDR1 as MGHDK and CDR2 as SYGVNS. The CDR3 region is CASSDPGGRRDGYTF. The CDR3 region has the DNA TGTGCCAGCAGTGACCCCGGGGGCCGGAGGGATGGCTACACCTTC.

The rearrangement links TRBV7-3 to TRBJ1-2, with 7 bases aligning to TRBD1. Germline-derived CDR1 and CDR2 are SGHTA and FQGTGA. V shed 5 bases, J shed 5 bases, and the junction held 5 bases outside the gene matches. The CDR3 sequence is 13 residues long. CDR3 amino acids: CASSPGTAYGYTF. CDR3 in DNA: TGTGCCAGCAGCCCGGGGACAGCATATGGCTACACCTTC.

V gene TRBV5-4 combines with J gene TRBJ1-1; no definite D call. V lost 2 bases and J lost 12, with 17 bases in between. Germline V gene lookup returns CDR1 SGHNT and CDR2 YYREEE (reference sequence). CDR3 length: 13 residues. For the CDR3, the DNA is TGTGCCAGCAGCTTCGTAGGCTCTTTTGGGTCTTTCTTT. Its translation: CASSFVGSFGSFF.

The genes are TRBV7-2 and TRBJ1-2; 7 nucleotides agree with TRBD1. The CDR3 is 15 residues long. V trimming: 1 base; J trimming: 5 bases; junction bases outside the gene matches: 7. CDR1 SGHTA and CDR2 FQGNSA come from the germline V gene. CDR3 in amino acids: CASSLEGQRFYGYTF. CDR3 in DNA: TGTGCCAGCAGCTTAGAGGGACAGCGATTTTATGGCTACACCTTC.

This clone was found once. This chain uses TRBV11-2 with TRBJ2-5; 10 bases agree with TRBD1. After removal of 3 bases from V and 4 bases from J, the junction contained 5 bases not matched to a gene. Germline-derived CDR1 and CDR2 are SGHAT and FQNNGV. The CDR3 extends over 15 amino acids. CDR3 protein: CASSFLTGGGETQYF. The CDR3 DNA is TGTGCCAGCAGCTTCCTGACAGGGGGCGGAGAGACCCAGTACTTC.

CDR3 amino acids: CASSEGVTGGYNEQFF. CDR3 DNA: TGTGCCAGCAGCGAAGGGGTGACAGGGGGGTACAATGAGCAGTTCTTC. This chain connects TRBV7-6 to TRBJ2-1, with 9 bases lining up with TRBD1. Germline V gives CDR1 SGHVS, CDR2 FNYEAQ. This CDR3 comprises 16 residues. Trimming cost V 5 bases and J 4 bases; bases outside gene matches: 9.

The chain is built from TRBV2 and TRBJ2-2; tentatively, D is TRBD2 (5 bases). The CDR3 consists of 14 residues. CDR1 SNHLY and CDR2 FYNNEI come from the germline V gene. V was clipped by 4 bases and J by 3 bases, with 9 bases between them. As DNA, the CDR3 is TGTGCCAGCAGTGGGCGAGGGTACACCGGGGAGCTGTTTTTT. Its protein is CASSGRGYTGELFF.

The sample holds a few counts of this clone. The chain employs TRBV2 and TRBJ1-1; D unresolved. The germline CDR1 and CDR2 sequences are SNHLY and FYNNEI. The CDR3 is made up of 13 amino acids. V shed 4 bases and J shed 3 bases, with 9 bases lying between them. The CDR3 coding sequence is TGTGCCAGCAGTGCTCTTATCGACACTGAAGCTTTCTTT. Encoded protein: CASSALIDTEAFF.

The DNA of the CDR3 is TGTGCCAGCAGTGTGGGTGCTTGGGAAAAACTGTTTTTT. Translating gives CASSVGAWEKLFF. The J gene is TRBJ1-4, the V gene TRBV2; D remains unclear. In germline, CDR1 is SNHLY, CDR2 FYNNEI. Trimming took off 4 bases at V and 8 bases at J, with 11 bases between the two ends. The CDR3 contains 13 residues.

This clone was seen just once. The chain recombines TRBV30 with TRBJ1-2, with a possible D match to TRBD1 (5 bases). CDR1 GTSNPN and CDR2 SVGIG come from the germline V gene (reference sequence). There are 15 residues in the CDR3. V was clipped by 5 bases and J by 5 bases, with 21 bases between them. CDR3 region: CAWAQDRGERYGYTF. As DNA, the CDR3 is TGTGCCTGGGCCCAAGACCGGGGGGAGAGGTATGGCTACACCTTC. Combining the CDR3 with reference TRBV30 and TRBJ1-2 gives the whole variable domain SQTIHQWPATLVQPVGSPLSLECTVEGTSNPNLYWYRQAAGRGLQLLFYSVGIGQISSEVPQNLSASRPQDRQFILSSKKLLLSDSGFYLCAWAQDRGERYGYTFGSGTRLTVV.

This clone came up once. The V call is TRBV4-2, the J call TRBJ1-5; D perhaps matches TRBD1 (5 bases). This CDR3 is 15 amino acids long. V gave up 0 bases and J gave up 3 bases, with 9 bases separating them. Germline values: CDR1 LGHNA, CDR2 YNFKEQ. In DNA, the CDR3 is TGTGCCAGCAGCCAAGATTTCAGGGCCAATCAGCCCCAGCATTTT. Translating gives CASSQDFRANQPQHF.

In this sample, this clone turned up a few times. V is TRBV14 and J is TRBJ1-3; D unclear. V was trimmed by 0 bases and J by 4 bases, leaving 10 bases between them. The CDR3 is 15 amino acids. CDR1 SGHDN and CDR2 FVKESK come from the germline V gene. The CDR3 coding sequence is TGTGCCAGCAGCCAAGATATCGTCCGAGGAAACACCATATATTTT. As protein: CASSQDIVRGNTIYF.

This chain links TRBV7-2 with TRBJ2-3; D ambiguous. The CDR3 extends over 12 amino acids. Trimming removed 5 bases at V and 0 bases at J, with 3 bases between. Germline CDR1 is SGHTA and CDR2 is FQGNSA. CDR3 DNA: TGTGCCAGCAGCCCTAGCACAGATACGCAGTATTTT. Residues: CASSPSTDTQYF. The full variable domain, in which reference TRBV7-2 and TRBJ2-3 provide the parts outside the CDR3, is GAGVSQSPSNKVTEKGKDVELRCDPISGHTALYWYRQSLGQGLEFLIYFQGNSAPDKSGLPSDRFSAERTGGSVSTLTIQRTQQEDSAVYLCASSPSTDTQYFGPGTRLTVL.

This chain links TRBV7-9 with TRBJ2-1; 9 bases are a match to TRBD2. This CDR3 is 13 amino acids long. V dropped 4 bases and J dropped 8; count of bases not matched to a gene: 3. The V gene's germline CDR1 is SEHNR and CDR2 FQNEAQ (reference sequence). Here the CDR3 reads CASSSRGRDEQFF. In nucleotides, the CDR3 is TGTGCCAGCAGCTCTCGCGGGAGGGATGAGCAGTTCTTC.

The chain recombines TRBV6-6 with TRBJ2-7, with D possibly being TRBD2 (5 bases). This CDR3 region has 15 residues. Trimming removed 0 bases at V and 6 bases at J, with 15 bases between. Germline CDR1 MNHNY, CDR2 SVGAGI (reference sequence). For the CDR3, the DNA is TGTGCCAGCAGTTACTCCGAGGAGGTTCGGGTCGAGCAGTACTTC. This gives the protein CASSYSEEVRVEQYF.

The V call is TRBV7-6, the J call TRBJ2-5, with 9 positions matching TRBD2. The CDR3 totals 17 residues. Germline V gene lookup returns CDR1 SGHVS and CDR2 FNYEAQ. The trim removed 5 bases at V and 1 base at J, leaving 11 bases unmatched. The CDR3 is CASSPIAGATTQETQYF. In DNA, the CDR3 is TGTGCCAGCAGCCCGATAGCGGGGGCCACTACCCAAGAGACCCAGTACTTC.